This TCR beta chain was obtained from a study of CD8+CD57+ T cells in acquired aplastic anemia listed by TCRdb under 2018. For the study in its entirety: A mean of about 3.2 ug of DNA, ranging from about 0.19 to 30 ug, was extracted from sorted CD4+ and CD8+ cells. For healthy donor samples, the average read count was around 10 million for CD4+ cells and 11.0 million for CD8+ cells.

What the study reported, not specific to this receptor: Although some 28 CD8+ CDR3 sequences were shared by patients and controls, these sequences appeared highly expressed in patients and within the immunodominant clones of patients. Patients and healthy controls showed no significant difference in CD8+ Simpson's diversity (P=0.060).

In the study, sorted CD4+ and CD8+ blood T cells from patients with severe aplastic anemia and from healthy subjects underwent deep sequencing of TCR repertoires. Ficoll-Paque density gradient centrifugation was used to isolate peripheral blood mononuclear cells. CD4+ and CD8+ T cells were sorted by FACS or magnetic beads before DNA extraction. Profiling of TCR beta VDJ combinations and CDR3 sequences used genomic DNA as the template. An Illumina HiSeq 2000 was the platform used for TCR repertoire sequencing. Concerning the study's data processing: TRBV/TRBJ rearrangement plots, CDR3 size and DJ length profiles, and Simpson's diversity index were used to evaluate the repertoires. The most abundant DNA sequence in the deep sequencing data was defined as the immunodominant clone. CDR3 amino acid sequences were screened for sharing across subjects and compared with published repertoires and the VDJdb database. TCRdb trimmed the raw reads at Q25, called clones with MiXCR and kept productive beta chains. Entries are consolidated by CDR3 protein sequence, retaining the most common genes and DNA. The V and J calls here are based on TCRdb, not the publication. This sample holds about 130,000 distinct CDR3 sequences; 48% were observed only once. The top ten clonotypes cover about 2.5% of the sample.

About this clonotype: Its cognate antigen has yet to be identified. Mismatch with germline at one junction end may stem from a read error.

Counted from cysteine to phenylalanine, this CDR3 has 15 amino acids. The DNA shown is the 45-base CDR3, in frame from base 1. CDR1 and CDR2 are read off the germline V gene (reference sequence) as DFQATT and SNEGSKA. This TCR derives from a human donor in good health, serving as a control. Recombination connected TRBV20-1 to TRBJ2-7; a tentative D call is TRBD1 (5 bases match). The sample taken for sequencing was sorted CD4+, CD8+, or CD8+CD57+ T cells (not recorded which) from PBMCs. The encoded CDR3 is CSARAQGGPIYEQRF. The DNA sequence is TGCAGTGCTAGGGCTCAGGGTGGTCCCATCTACGAGCAGCGCTTC.